This T cell receptor beta chain comes out of a study of T-cell memory formation after mild COVID-19. TCRdb independently ran MiXCR on the 5' RACE reads; one entry per CDR3 protein. This table has around 140,000 distinct CDR3 sequences, about 19% appearing once. The CDR3 runs 14 residues. Germline assignment: CDR1 MNHEY and CDR2 SVGAGI. The V end was cut by 3 bases, the J end by 7 bases, with 15 bases between. The sequence was obtained from an adult woman who had mild COVID-19 (a few samples of this study predate the infection). Cell type and time point are not known. The chain recombines TRBV6-5 with TRBJ1-1, with D hard to call. The specimen sequenced was PBMCs or a T cell subset sorted from them (not recorded which). The CDR3: CASSYRTAASEAFF. The CDR3, as DNA: TGTGCCAGCAGTTATCGGACCGCCGCGAGTGAAGCTTTCTTT.